Included here is one TCR beta chain sequence, with context. The target antigen is unknown. Donors, without exception, were Caucasian adults residing in Nashville, Tennessee. The sample originates from a study of shared clonotypes between healthy human individuals. About the study: For every donor, three CD4 naive, three CD4 memory, two CD8 naive and one CD8 memory plates were used.

Sequenced by immunoSEQ multiplex PCR; TCRdb stores in-frame clones only, minus some. The data contain around 690,000 clones, 90% of them singletons. The CDR3 sequence is 17 residues long. The V gene's germline CDR1 is SGHVS and CDR2 FQNEAQ. Deletions cut 1 base from V and 6 bases from J, with 19 bases between. Study-level points and caveats: Donor scarcity curtailed the genetic and exposure-history diversity represented herein.

What was sequenced was memory CD8+ T cells from PBMCs. Subset reported: CD45RO+ cells pooled with CCR7-negative TemRA cells. The clonotype was recovered from a man aged 18 to 29 in good health. Some clones in this sample may be carry-over from other donors' samples. This chain uses TRBV7-8 with TRBJ2-1; D is ambiguous. The CDR3 nucleotides read TGTGCCAGCAGCTTAGTACGGCGAGGAGTTGGGATCAATGAGCAGTTCTTC. Translated, it gives CASSLVRRGVGINEQFF.